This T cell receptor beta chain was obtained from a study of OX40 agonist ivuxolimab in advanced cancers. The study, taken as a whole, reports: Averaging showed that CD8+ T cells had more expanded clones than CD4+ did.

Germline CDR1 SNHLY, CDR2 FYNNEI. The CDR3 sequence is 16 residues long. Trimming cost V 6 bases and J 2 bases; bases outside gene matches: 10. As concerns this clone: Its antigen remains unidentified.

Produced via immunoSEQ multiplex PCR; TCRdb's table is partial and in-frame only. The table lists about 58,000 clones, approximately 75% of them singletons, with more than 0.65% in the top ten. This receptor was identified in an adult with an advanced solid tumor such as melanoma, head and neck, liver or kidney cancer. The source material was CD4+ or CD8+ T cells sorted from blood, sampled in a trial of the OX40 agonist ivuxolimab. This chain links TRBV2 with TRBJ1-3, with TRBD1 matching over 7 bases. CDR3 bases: TGTGCCAGCAGCAGACAGGGCCCCAGGGCTGGAAACACCATATATTTT. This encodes CASSRQGPRAGNTIYF.